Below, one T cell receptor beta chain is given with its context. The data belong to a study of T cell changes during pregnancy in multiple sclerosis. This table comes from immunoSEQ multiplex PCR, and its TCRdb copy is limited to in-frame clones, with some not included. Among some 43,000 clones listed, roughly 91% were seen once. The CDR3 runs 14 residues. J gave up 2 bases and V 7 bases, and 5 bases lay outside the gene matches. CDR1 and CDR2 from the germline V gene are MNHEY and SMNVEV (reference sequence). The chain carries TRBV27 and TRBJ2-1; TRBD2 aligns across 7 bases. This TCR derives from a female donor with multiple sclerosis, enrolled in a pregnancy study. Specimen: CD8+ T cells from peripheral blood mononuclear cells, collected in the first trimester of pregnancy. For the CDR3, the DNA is TGTGCCAGCACCCCCCGGGGGGCCTACAATGAGCAGTTCTTC. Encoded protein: CASTPRGAYNEQFF.